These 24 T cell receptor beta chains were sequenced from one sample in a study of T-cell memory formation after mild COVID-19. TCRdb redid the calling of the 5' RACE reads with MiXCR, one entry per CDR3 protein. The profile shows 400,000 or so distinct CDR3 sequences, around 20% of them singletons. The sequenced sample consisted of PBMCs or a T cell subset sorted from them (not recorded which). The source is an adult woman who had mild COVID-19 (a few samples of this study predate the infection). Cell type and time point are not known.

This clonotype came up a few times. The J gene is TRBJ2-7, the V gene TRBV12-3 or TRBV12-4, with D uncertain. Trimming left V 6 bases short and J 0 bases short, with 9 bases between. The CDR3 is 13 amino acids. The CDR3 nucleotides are TGTGCCAGCAGGAATGAGAGCTCCTACGAGCAGTACTTC. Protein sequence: CASRNESSYEQYF.

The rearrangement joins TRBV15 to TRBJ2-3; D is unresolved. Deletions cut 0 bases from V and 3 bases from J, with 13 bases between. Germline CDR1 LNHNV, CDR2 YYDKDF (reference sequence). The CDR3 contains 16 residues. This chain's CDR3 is CATSRDFQDGTDTQYF. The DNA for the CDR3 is TGTGCCACCAGCAGAGATTTTCAGGACGGAACAGATACGCAGTATTTT.

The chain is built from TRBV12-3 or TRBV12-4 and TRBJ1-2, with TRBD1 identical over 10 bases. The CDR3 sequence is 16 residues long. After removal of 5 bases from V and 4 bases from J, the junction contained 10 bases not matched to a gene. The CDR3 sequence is CASSPTRDRGSYGYTF. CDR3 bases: TGTGCCAGCAGTCCTACCAGGGACAGGGGAAGCTATGGCTACACCTTC.

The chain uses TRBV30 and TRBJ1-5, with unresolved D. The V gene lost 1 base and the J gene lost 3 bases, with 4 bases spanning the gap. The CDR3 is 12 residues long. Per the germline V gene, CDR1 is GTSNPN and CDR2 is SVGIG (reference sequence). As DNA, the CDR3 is TGTGCCTGGAGTGGTCCCAATCAGCCCCAGCATTTT. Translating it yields CAWSGPNQPQHF.

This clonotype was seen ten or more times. CDR3 bases: TGCGCCAGCAGCTTGGACCCCGGAGCTGGGCAGAACACTGAAGCTTTCTTT. Translation gives CASSLDPGAGQNTEAFF. This chain connects TRBV5-1 to TRBJ1-1; D is uncertain. There are 17 residues in the CDR3. Looked up from germline, CDR1 is SGHRS and CDR2 is YFSETQ. The V gene lost 0 bases and the J gene lost 1 base, with 16 bases spanning the gap. Full variable domain (missing parts from reference TRBV5-1 and TRBJ1-1): KAGVTQTPRYLIKTRGQQVTLSCSPISGHRSVSWYQQTPGQGLQFLFEYFSETQRNKGNFPGRFSGRQFSNSRSEMNVSTLELGDSALYLCASSLDPGAGQNTEAFFGQGTRLTVV.

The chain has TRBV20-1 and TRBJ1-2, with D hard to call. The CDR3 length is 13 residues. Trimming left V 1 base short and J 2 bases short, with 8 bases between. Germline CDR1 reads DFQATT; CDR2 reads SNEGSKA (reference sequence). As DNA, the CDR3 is TGCAGTGCTAGAGTCGGGGTGAACTATGGCTACACCTTC. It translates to CSARVGVNYGYTF.

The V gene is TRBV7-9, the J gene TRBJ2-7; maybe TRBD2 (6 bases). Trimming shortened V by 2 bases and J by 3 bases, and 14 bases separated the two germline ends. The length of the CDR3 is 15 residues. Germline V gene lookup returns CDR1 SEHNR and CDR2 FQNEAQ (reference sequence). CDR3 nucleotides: TGTGCCAGCAGCTTACCGGGGGAACTCAACTACGAGCAGTACTTC. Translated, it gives CASSLPGELNYEQYF.

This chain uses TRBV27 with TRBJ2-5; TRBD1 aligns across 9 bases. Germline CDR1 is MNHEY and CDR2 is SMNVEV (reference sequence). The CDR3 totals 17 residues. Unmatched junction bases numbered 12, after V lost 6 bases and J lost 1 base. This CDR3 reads CASSLARTGAIQETQYF. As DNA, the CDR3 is TGTGCCAGCAGCTTAGCCCGGACAGGGGCCATCCAAGAGACCCAGTACTTC.

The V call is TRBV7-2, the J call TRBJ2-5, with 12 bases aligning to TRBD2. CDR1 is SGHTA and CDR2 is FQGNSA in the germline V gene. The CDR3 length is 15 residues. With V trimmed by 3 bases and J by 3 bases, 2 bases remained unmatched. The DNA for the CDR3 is TGTGCCAGCAGCTTGAGACTAGCGGGAGAAGAGACCCAGTACTTC. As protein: CASSLRLAGEETQYF. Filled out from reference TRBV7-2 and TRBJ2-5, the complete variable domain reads GAGVSQSPSNKVTEKGKDVELRCDPISGHTALYWYRQSLGQGLEFLIYFQGNSAPDKSGLPSDRFSAERTGGSVSTLTIQRTQQEDSAVYLCASSLRLAGEETQYFGPGTRLLVL.

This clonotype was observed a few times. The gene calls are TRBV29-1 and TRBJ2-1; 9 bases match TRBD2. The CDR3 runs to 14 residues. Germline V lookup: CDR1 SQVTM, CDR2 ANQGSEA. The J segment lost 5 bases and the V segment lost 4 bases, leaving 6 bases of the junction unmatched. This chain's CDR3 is CSVGPRLADNEQFF. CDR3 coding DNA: TGCAGCGTTGGGCCGAGACTAGCGGACAATGAGCAGTTCTTC.

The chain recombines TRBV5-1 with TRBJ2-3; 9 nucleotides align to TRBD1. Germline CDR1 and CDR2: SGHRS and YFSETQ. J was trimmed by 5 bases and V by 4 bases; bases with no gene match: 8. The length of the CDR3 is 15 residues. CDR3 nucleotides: TGCGCCAGCAGCGACGGGACAGGGCAGGGAGATACGCAGTATTTT. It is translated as CASSDGTGQGDTQYF.

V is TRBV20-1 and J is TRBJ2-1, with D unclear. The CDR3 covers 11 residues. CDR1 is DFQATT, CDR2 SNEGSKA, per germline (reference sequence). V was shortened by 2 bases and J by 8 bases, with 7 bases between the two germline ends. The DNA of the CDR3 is TGCAGTGCTAGACTGGTATATGAGCAGTTCTTC. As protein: CSARLVYEQFF.

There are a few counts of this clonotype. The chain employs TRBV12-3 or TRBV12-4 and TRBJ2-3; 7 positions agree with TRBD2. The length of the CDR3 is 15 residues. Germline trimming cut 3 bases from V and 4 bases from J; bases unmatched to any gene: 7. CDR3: CASSLVGGRADTQYF. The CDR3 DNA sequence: TGTGCCAGCAGTTTGGTGGGAGGGCGGGCAGATACGCAGTATTTT.

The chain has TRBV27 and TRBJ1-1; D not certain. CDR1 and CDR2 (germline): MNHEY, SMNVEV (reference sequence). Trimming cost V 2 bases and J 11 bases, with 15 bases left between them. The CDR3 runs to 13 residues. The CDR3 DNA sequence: TGTGCCAGCAGTTTAAACGGAGGTCGTGAGGCTTTCTTT. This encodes CASSLNGGREAFF.

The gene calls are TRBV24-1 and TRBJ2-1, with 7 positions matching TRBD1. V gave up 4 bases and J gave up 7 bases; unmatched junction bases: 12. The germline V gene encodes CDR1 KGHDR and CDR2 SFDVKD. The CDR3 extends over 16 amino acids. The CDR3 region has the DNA TGTGCCACCAGTGACCCCGACAGGGCTTATAGTAATGAGCAGTTCTTC. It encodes CATSDPDRAYSNEQFF.

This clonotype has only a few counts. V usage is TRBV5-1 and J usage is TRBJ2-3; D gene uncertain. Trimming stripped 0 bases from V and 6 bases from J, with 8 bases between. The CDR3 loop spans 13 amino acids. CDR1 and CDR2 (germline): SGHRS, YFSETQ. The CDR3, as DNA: TGCGCCAGCAGCTTGGAAGCAGCCGATACGCAGTATTTT. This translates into CASSLEAADTQYF.

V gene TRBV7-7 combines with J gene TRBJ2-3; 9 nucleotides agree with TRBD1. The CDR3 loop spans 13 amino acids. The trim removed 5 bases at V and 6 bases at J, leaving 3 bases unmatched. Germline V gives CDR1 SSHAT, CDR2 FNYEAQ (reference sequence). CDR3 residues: CASSHGTGDTQYF. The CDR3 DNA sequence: TGTGCCAGCAGCCACGGGACAGGGGATACGCAGTATTTT. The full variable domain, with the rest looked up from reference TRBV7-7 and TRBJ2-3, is GAGVSQSPRYKVTKRGQDVTLRCDPISSHATLYWYQQALGQGPEFLTYFNYEAQPDKSGLPSDRFSAERPEGSISTLTIQRTEQRDSAMYRCASSHGTGDTQYFGPGTRLTVL.

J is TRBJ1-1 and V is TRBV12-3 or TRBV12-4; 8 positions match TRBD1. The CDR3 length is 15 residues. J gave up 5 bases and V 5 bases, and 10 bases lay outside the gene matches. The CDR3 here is CASSIGQGRMTEAFF. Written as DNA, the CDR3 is TGTGCCAGCAGTATTGGACAGGGCCGGATGACTGAAGCTTTCTTT.

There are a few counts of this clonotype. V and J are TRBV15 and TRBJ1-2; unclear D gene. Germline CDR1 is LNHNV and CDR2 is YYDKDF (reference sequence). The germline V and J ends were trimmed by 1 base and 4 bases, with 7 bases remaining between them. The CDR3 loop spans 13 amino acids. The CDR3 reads CATSRGGSYGYTF. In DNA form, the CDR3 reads TGTGCCACCAGCAGAGGCGGCAGCTATGGCTACACCTTC.

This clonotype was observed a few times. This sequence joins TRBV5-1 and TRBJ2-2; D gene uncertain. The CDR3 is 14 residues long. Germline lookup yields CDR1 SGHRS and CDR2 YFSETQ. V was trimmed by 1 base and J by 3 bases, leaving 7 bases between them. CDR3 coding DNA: TGCGCCAGCAGCTTGCAGTTTCACACCGGGGAGCTGTTTTTT. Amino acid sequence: CASSLQFHTGELFF.

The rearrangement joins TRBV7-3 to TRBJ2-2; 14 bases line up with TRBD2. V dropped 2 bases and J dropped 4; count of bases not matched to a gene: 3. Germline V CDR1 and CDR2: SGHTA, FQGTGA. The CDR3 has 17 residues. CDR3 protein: CASSLAGTSGSTGELFF. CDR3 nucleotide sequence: TGTGCCAGCAGCTTAGCCGGGACTAGCGGGAGCACCGGGGAGCTGTTTTTT.

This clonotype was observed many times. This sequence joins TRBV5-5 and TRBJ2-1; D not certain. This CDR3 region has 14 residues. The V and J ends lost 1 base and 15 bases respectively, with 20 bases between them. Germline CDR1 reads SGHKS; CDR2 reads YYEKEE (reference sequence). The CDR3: CASSLTGPESPRFF. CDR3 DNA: TGTGCCAGCAGCTTGACTGGACCTGAGAGCCCCCGGTTCTTC.

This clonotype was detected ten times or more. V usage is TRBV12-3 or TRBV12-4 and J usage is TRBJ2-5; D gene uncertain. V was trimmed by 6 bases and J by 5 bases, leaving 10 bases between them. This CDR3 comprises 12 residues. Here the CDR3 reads CASSLYGETQYF. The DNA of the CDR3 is TGTGCCAGCAGCCTATATGGGGAGACCCAGTACTTC.

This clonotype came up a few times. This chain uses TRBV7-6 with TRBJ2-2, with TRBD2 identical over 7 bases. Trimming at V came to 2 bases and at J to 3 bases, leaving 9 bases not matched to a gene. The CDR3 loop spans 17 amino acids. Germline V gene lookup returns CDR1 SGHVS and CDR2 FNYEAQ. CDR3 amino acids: CASSLQGASGYTGELFF. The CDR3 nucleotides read TGTGCCAGCAGCTTACAAGGGGCTAGCGGATACACCGGGGAGCTGTTTTTT.